This T cell receptor (beta chain) derives from a study of T cell clonality in common variable immunodeficiency (dated by TCRdb to 2014 to 2015). What the research found in general, with its limitations: Correlations of repertoire features with clinical complications were constrained by heterogeneity among patients within the CVID cohort. Compared with healthy controls, CVID subjects showed increased TCRbeta clonality (t-test p = 0.018), a feature most characteristic of about a third of subjects. CVID TCRbeta sequences were reported to have fewer deletions and N-nucleotide insertions and to lack highly modified clones with 13 or more V deletions. CVID subjects shared fewer TCRbeta clones with each other than healthy controls did (p < 0.0001). Even though DNA input was equal, the average per sample came to 82,000 or so unique sequences for controls compared with about 34,000 for CVID samples. It was noted by the authors that sequencing of the repertoires of T cell subpopulations would be needed to clarify the cause of the increased clonality in CVID.

In this sample, this clone turned up a few times. What antigen it recognizes has not been identified. The read terminates 3 residues ahead of where the CDR3 ends, so the germline J gene completes it. Both CVID patients and healthy controls were predominantly of Caucasian heritage. From each donor, about 5 to 8.5 ml of heparinized peripheral whole blood was collected. TCRbeta CDR3 repertoires were sequenced from genomic DNA of adults with common variable immune deficiency (CVID) and healthy adult controls. The control group was made up of about 22 healthy adult volunteers (about ten male and roughly 12 female) whose ages ranged from roughly 23 to 70 years, with a mean age of roughly 33. To isolate peripheral blood mononuclear cells, diluted blood was subjected to density centrifugation over Hypaque 1077 or Ficoll-Paque. Unsorted mononuclear cells served as the source of genomic DNA, which was extracted either by Qiagen column purification or by a centrifugation-based method.

For sequencing, equivalent amounts of genomic DNA were input from CVID and control samples. For every sample, a 60 bp segment covering the rearranged TCRbeta CDR3 region was amplified and then sequenced. The immunoSEQ assay, a bias-corrected multiplex PCR combined with high-throughput sequencing, was used for TCRbeta amplification. Per the authors' processing: Every unique nucleotide sequence was considered a clone and was annotated with V, D and J genes, copy number and frequency. Sequences were labeled productive if in frame, and non-productive if out of frame or containing stop codons. As previously described, clonality was computed from Shannon's entropy. Mean CDR3 Kyte-Doolittle hydropathy was derived from the predicted amino acid sequences of productive clones. Using the R hclust function, scaled V gene usage was clustered hierarchically with Manhattan distance and complete linkage. To assess clone sharing by CDR3 amino acid sequence, 12 repertoires per group were resampled over 100 rounds. The repertoires were screened for more than 55 published EBV-specific TCRbeta sequences and 200 to 250 published CMV-specific TCRbeta sequences. A couple of CVID samples yielding fewer than 10,000 sequences were excluded from analysis, leaving 42 CVID repertoires. This is the immuneACCESS table as TCRdb keeps it, with only in-frame sequences that have V and J called. A part of the clones is gone; compared with another copy, unresolved V genes explain less than half, and the rest is unexplained. D and trimming were read from the DNA, whereas the V and J calls and clone size are those reported in that table. For this sample the table reports under 50,000 clones, with no clone seen just once. Jointly, the top ten make up about 6% of the sample.

The CDR3 sequence holds 15 residues, the cysteine and phenylalanine included. Sequencing covers 36 bases of the CDR3, shown here with the frame starting at base 1. The germline V gene sets CDR1 to SGHTA and CDR2 to FQGNSA. Sequencing used peripheral blood mononuclear cells. Here the chain combines TRBV7-2 and TRBJ1-2; 9 of the junction bases match TRBD1. The TCR was taken from a person aged 18 to 75 in good health. CDR3 bases read: TGTGCCAGCAGCCCGATGGGACAGGGTTCCTACGAC. The translation is CASSPMGQGSYD. The whole CDR3 region reads CASSPMGQGSYDYTF.